This entry lists 9 T cell receptor beta chains sequenced from one sample in a study of T cells in Graves' hyperthyroidism and ophthalmopathy. Amplified TCR beta CDR3 regions came from RNA transcripts. Researchers ran a first-round RT-PCR on the TCR CDR3 using the HTBI primer set. Using its own MiXCR run on the multiplex PCR reads, TCRdb lists one record per CDR3 protein. In the table there are roughly 570,000 distinct CDR3 sequences, 46% of which are singletons. Sample: peripheral blood or thyroid tissue (not recorded which). These receptor sequences come from a woman aged 18-29 years with Graves' hyperthyroidism.

This clonotype has a count of ten or more. This chain uses TRBV20-1 with TRBJ1-3, with D possibly TRBD1 on 5 matching bases. Trimming pared 7 bases from V and 0 bases from J, leaving 7 bases between. CDR3 length: 12 residues. The V gene's germline CDR1 is DFQATT and CDR2 SNEGSKA (reference sequence). CDR3 sequence: CSGRGSGNTIYF. In DNA form, the CDR3 reads TGCAGTGGTAGGGGCTCTGGAAACACCATATATTTT.

The V gene is TRBV2, the J gene TRBJ1-3; D not resolved. Deletions cut 5 bases from V and 7 bases from J, with 9 bases between. CDR3 length: 12 amino acids. In germline, CDR1 is SNHLY, CDR2 FYNNEI. The CDR3, as DNA: TGTGCCAGCAGTTTCCTAGCGAACACCATATATTTT. Its translation is CASSFLANTIYF.

The chain carries TRBV27 and TRBJ2-5; TRBD2 aligns across 16 bases. Looked up from germline, CDR1 is MNHEY and CDR2 is SMNVEV (reference sequence). The CDR3 is made up of 16 amino acids. With V trimmed by 6 bases and J by 5 bases, 6 bases remained unmatched. CDR3 residues: CASRKGLAGGPETQYF. CDR3 nucleotides: TGTGCCAGCAGGAAGGGACTAGCGGGAGGGCCGGAGACCCAGTACTTC.

This clonotype was seen repeatedly, ten times or more. V and J are TRBV27 and TRBJ2-5, with 7 bases that match TRBD1. The ends lost 5 bases at V and 5 bases at J; junction bases unmatched: 8. The CDR3 has 14 residues. Per germline, CDR1 MNHEY and CDR2 SMNVEV (reference sequence). The CDR3 region is CASSTRTGWETQYF. The CDR3 nucleotides read TGTGCCAGCAGTACCAGGACAGGTTGGGAGACCCAGTACTTC.

The chain carries TRBV4-1 and TRBJ1-3; 8 bases align to TRBD1. The CDR3 consists of 15 residues. V lost 1 base to trimming and J lost 4 bases; unmatched junction nucleotides: 3. Germline loops: CDR1 MGHRA, CDR2 YSYEKL. The CDR3 nucleotides read TGCGCCAGCAGCCAAGGGACAGGGATCGGAAACACCATATATTTT. Amino acid sequence: CASSQGTGIGNTIYF.

This chain connects TRBV7-8 to TRBJ1-2; D perhaps matches TRBD1 (5 bases). Trimming cost V 3 bases and J 0 bases, with 11 bases left between them. Germline V lookup: CDR1 SGHVS, CDR2 FQNEAQ. The CDR3 contains 15 residues. The CDR3 nucleotides are TGTGCCAGCAGCTTGGGAAGGGGATCTAACTATGGCTACACCTTC. Protein: CASSLGRGSNYGYTF.

V gene TRBV25-1 combines with J gene TRBJ1-4; TRBD1 agrees at 8 bases. The trim removed 6 bases at V and 0 bases at J, leaving 12 bases unmatched. CDR1 and CDR2 (germline): MGHDK, SYGVNS. CDR3 size: 18 residues. The CDR3, as DNA: TGTGCCAGCAGCGGATCCGGGACAGGATATTCAACTAATGAAAAACTGTTTTTT. Translated, it gives CASSGSGTGYSTNEKLFF.

This clonotype was counted a few times. The V gene is TRBV10-3, the J gene TRBJ1-4; D not resolved. The ends were cut back, 4 bases at V and 5 bases at J, with 8 bases in the middle. CDR1 ENHRY and CDR2 SYGVKD come from the germline V gene. The CDR3 is made up of 13 amino acids. CDR3 region: CAISGNNNEKLFF. The CDR3 bases are TGTGCCATCAGTGGGAACAACAATGAAAAACTGTTTTTT.

This clonotype was detected only a few times. V usage is TRBV2 and J usage is TRBJ2-7; D remains unclear. V was clipped by 11 bases and J by 7 bases, with 15 bases between them. The CDR3 covers 11 residues. The germline CDR1 and CDR2 sequences are SNHLY and FYNNEI. The CDR3 DNA sequence: TGTGCCGGAGCGACACGTTATGAGCAGTACTTC. This gives the protein CAGATRYEQYF.